The source of this T cell receptor beta chain is a study of T cells after yellow fever vaccination (dated 2019 in TCRdb). Context from the whole study: Libraries from fractions with low cell numbers were prepared with the SMART-Seq v4 Ultra Low Input RNA kit. Bulk TCR alpha and beta repertoires were sequenced longitudinally to track T-cell clones before and after primary and booster YFV17D yellow fever vaccination. Two healthy male donors, one aged 18 to 29 and one aged 30 to 40 years, made up the cohort. Blood was collected at multiple timepoints before and after primary and secondary immunization, and bulk PBMC replicates and cell subsets were isolated. On the study overall, not on this receptor specifically: A small fraction of clonotypes showed up in both the CD4 and CD8 compartments, probably as a result of convergent recombination. FACS-sorted repertoires could contain abundant contaminating clonotypes from the bulk population, so computational filtering was required. The secondary T-cell response was found to be weaker but faster than the primary response, with a peak reached on day 5 rather than on day 15. After the booster, most of the clones that had expanded following primary vaccination were detected again (around 95% of CD4 and 80% to 90% of CD8), which suggests that memory was broadly maintained. Only a couple of donors were included in the study, so the extent to which the findings can be generalized is limited.

The treatment or condition label of this sample denotes: live attenuated yellow fever vaccine strain. At each blood-draw timepoint, two biological replicates of bulk PBMCs were obtained. A standard Ficoll-Paque protocol was used to isolate PBMCs from peripheral blood. TriZol was used to extract RNA from bulk PBMCs, from CD4 and CD8 fractions, and from dextramer-positive and dextramer-negative fractions. This clonotype was observed a handful of times. This receptor's antigen is unknown. Base qualities are not at hand, and no much larger clone is one base apart. The V end gives up 4 bases and the J end 5 bases, leaving 7 bases in the junction not matched to a gene. For CDR1 and CDR2, the germline V gene (reference sequence) lists SGHNT and YYREEE. There are 14 amino acids in the CDR3, from cysteine to phenylalanine inclusive. CDR3 DNA is the only sequence kept; it has 42 bases, read in frame from the first base.

The sequencing machine was an Illumina NovaSeq 6000. Synthesis of TCR cDNA relied on 5'RACE template switching, a step that introduced a universal primer site along with unique molecular identifiers. cDNA synthesis was primed from both the TCR alpha and TCR beta constant segments. Libraries were amplified in two PCR steps, with sample barcodes and sequencing adapters added in the second step. Libraries were sequenced on Illumina HiSeq 2500 (2x100 bp) or NovaSeq (2x150 bp). The paper's data handling went like this. Demultiplexing of reads and collapsing into UMI consensus sequences were performed with MIGEC, and V(D)J alignment was carried out with MiXCR. Vaccine-responding clonotypes were defined with edgeR using replicate PBMC samples, requiring FDR below 0.01 and a log2 fold change above 5 up to day 15. CD4 or CD8 identity was assigned to each bulk clonotype according to whether the clonotype was present at higher abundance in the sequenced CD4 repertoire or the sequenced CD8 repertoire. TCRdb passed the public sequencing reads through fastp at Q25 and MiXCR, retaining productive beta sequences. Rows are unified per CDR3 protein, each entry keeping the most common DNA and genes. The V and J calls shown here were made by TCRdb, not taken from the authors' results. The sample table records 300,000 or so distinct CDR3 sequences; 4% of these occur just once. Of the sample, 20% to 25% is held by the ten largest clones.

Sample: PBMCs, taken 5 days after the yellow fever booster vaccination. The receptor comes from a man younger than 30 who received the YFV17D yellow fever vaccine. The rearrangement joined TRBV5-4 to TRBJ2-5, and 8 junction bases match TRBD2. Read as DNA, the sequence is TGTGCCAGCAGCCGGGAGGGGACGGGGGAGACCCAGTACTTC. Translated, it gives CASSREGTGETQYF.